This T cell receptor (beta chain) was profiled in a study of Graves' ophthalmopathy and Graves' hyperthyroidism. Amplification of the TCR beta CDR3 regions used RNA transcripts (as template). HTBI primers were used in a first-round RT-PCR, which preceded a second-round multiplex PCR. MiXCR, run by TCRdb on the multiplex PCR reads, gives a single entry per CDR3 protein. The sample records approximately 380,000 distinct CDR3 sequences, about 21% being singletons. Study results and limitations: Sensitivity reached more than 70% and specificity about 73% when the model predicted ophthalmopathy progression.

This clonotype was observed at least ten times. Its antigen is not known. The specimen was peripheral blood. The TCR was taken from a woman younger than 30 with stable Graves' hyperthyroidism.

Written as DNA, the CDR3 is TGTGCCAGCAGCACGGACCCCGCGCCGCAGTACTTC. Its translation is CASSTDPAPQYF. The gene calls are TRBV5-6 and TRBJ2-7; D gene uncertain. The CDR3 loop spans 12 amino acids. Germline V gives CDR1 SGHDT, CDR2 YYEEEE. The ends were cut back, 4 bases at V and 9 bases at J, with 14 bases in the middle. The whole variable domain, remainder taken from reference TRBV5-6 and TRBJ2-7, is DAGVTQSPTHLIKTRGQQVTLRCSPKSGHDTVSWYQQALGQGPQFIFQYYEEEERQRGNFPDRFSGHQFPNYSSELNVNALLLGDSALYLCASSTDPAPQYFGPGTRLTVT.